Listed below are T cell receptor beta chains from one sample, sequenced in a study of siplizumab effects on memory and regulatory T cells. TCRdb's table, derived via immunoSEQ multiplex PCR, lists solely in-frame clones and lacks some. Among 70,000 to 100,000 clones listed, around 97% were seen once. Sequenced: naive CD4+ T cells sorted from blood. All receptors come from a human donor in good health. The CDR3 runs from the conserved cysteine through the conserved F or W. D genes are given only for firm matches. Not every row has a clone size; where given, it reads once, few, many or a size class.

DNA | CDR3 | J | D | size | V
TGTGCCAGCAGCTTAGAGGGAACCGGGGAGCTGTTTTTT | CASSLEGTGELFF | TRBJ2-2 | . | . | TRBV11-3
TGTGCCAGCAGTTACTCGGGTCAGATGAACACTGAAGCTTTCTTT | CASSYSGQMNTEAFF | TRBJ1-1 | . | . | TRBV6-6
TGTGCCAGCGCCCGGACTAGCCTATACAATGAGCAGTTCTTC | CASARTSLYNEQFF | TRBJ2-1 | TRBD2 | . | TRBV6-5
TGTGCCAGCAGCTCGACAGATACGCAGTATTTT | CASSSTDTQYF | TRBJ2-3 | . | . | TRBV7-3
TGCGCCAGCAGCGCTGGGACAAAGGAGACAGATACGCAGTATTTT | CASSAGTKETDTQYF | TRBJ2-3 | . | . | TRBV5-1
TGTGCCAGCAGTTTCAGGGGTGGGGTGGGATACTACGAGCAGTACTTC | CASSFRGGVGYYEQYF | TRBJ2-7 | . | few | TRBV6-5
TGTGCCAGCCCCCACCGGGGAGTGTTGGCAGAGACCCAGTACTTC | CASPHRGVLAETQYF | TRBJ2-5 | . | . | TRBV21-1
TGTGCCAGCAGTAGTGCATCGGGGGGGCACTACAATGAGCAGTTCTTC | CASSSASGGHYNEQFF | TRBJ2-1 | TRBD2 | . | TRBV6-6
TGTGCCAGGGGACAGGGGGCAGATACGCAGTATTTT | CARGQGADTQYF | TRBJ2-3 | TRBD1 | . | TRBV2
TGTGCCAGCAGCTTAATGGTCGTCGGGGGTACAGATACGCAGTATTTT | CASSLMVVGGTDTQYF | TRBJ2-3 | . | . | TRBV7-9
TGTGCCAGCAGCGAGCGTTTGGGGGCCGCTAACTATGGCTACACCTTC | CASSERLGAANYGYTF | TRBJ1-2 | . | . | TRBV7-6
TGCAGCGTTGAAGGGGATGGAGAGACCCAGTACTTC | CSVEGDGETQYF | TRBJ2-5 | . | once | TRBV29-1
TGTGCCAGCAGCATATTGGGACTAGCGGGCGGCATTCAGTACTTC | CASSILGLAGGIQYF | TRBJ2-4 | TRBD2 | once | TRBV7-2
TGTGCCATCAGTGCAGAGGGGGCCAACACCGGGGAGCTGTTTTTT | CAISAEGANTGELFF | TRBJ2-2 | TRBD1 | . | TRBV10-3
TGTGCCAGCAGTCCCCTTTTCTGGCAGGGGAGTCCAGATACGCAGTATTTT | CASSPLFWQGSPDTQYF | TRBJ2-3 | . | . | TRBV27
TGTGCCAGCAGAGTCCTGGTGGGGCAGCCCCAGCATTTT | CASRVLVGQPQHF | TRBJ1-5 | . | once | TRBV28
TGTGCCAGCAGTTACTCGAGGGAACCTAGAGATACGCAGTATTTT | CASSYSREPRDTQYF | TRBJ2-3 | . | . | TRBV6-5
TGCGCCAGCAGCCGGACCTGGGTTCTTCAGGCCGGGGAGCTGTTTTTT | CASSRTWVLQAGELFF | TRBJ2-2 | . | . | TRBV5-1
TGCGCCAGCAGCCAAGTAGGGGTAGGCTACGAGCAGTACTTC | CASSQVGVGYEQYF | TRBJ2-7 | . | . | TRBV4-1
TGTGCCAGCAGTCCTAGCGGGGGGGGTACAGATACGCAGTATTTT | CASSPSGGGTDTQYF | TRBJ2-3 | TRBD2 | . | TRBV28
TGTGCCAGCACCTTTGCCTCCTGGTATACGACCGACCCCAGGGGGGAGCTGTTTTTT | CASTFASWYTTDPRGELFF | TRBJ2-2 | . | . | TRBV5-4
TGTGCCAGCAGCTTGGTTCCGGGGTCGGGTGAGCAGTACTTC | CASSLVPGSGEQYF | TRBJ2-7 | . | . | TRBV5-6
TGTGCCAGCTCAACCAGGACAAGTGGCTCCTACAATGAGCAGTTCTTC | CASSTRTSGSYNEQFF | TRBJ2-1 | . | . | TRBV18